At least ten counts were recorded for the clone carrying this TCR beta chain. The target antigen is unknown. The data stem from a study of response to subunit inactivated influenza vaccine. Findings of the study overall: Authors suggested few new T cells are recruited by each seasonal influenza vaccination.

This CDR3 is built from 17 residues. V was trimmed by 4 bases and J by 3 bases, leaving 23 bases between them. Germline V lookup: CDR1 SGDLS, CDR2 YYNGEE. From the RT-PCR reads, TCRdb called clonotypes with MiXCR, one entry per CDR3 protein. Among 650,000 to 800,000 distinct CDR3 sequences listed, approximately 15% were seen once. The TCR sequence derives from a man aged 50-60 years who received an inactivated influenza vaccine. The chain carries TRBV9 and TRBJ2-7; possibly TRBD2 for D (6 bases). The source material was PBMCs from blood, sampled less than 15 days before vaccination. The CDR3 spells CASSYRPVTRVIYEQYF. The CDR3 DNA follows: TGTGCCAGCAGCTACCGGCCGGTGACTAGAGTCATCTACGAGCAGTACTTC.